The rows below give T cell receptor beta chains drawn from one sample of a study of blood T cell repertoires in COVID-19. Sequencing was performed with immunoSEQ multiplex PCR; in TCRdb, only in-frame clones are kept and a portion is missing. The repertoire holds some 240,000 clones, with approximately 83% as singletons. Sequenced input: peripheral blood. The source of these receptors is a woman aged 80 or over with acute or convalescent COVID-19. Each CDR3 is given with its conserved first and last residue. The D gene is left open where the match is weak. Expanded clones get a size class; other rows say once, few or many, or leave the size out.

v_call,d_call,clone_size,j_call,cdr3_nt,cdr3_aa
TRBV5-1,TRBD1,-,TRBJ2-5,TGCGCCAGCAGCTTGGAAACAGGGGGTGGAGAGACCCAGTACTTC,CASSLETGGGETQYF
TRBV5-4,-,-,TRBJ2-7,TGTGCCAGCAGCACACAGGGTACCTACGAGCAGTACTTC,CASSTQGTYEQYF
TRBV6-5,-,-,TRBJ1-5,TGTGCCAGCAGCTGGTCGGACACAAGCAATCAGCCCCAGCATTTT,CASSWSDTSNQPQHF
TRBV3-1/TRBV3-2,-,once,TRBJ2-1,TGTGCCAGCAGCCAAGCGACAGGTTACAATGAGCAGTTCTTC,CASSQATGYNEQFF
TRBV2,TRBD1,once,TRBJ1-2,TGTGCCAGCACCGGACAGGCGCCGAACTATGGCTACACCTTC,CASTGQAPNYGYTF
TRBV9,TRBD1,-,TRBJ1-4,TGTGCCAGCAGCAAGACAGGGACGGAAAAACTGTTTTTT,CASSKTGTEKLFF
TRBV11-3,-,once,TRBJ1-3,TGTGCCAGCAGCTTAGACCCGGACATCCGGAGCCCCCTAAACACCATATATTTT,CASSLDPDIRSPLNTIYF
TRBV4-1,-,-,TRBJ2-2,TGCGCCAGCAGCCTCCGACAGGGAGGAGGCGTGAGTTCTGGAAGGGGGGAGCTGTTTTTT,CASSLRQGGGVSSGRGELFF
TRBV10-3,TRBD1,few,TRBJ2-3,TGTGCCATCCAGGGGGCGGCAGATACGCAGTATTTT,CAIQGAADTQYF
TRBV11-1,-,-,TRBJ2-3,TGTGCCAGCAGCTTTACGTGGCTCACAGATACGCAGTATTTT,CASSFTWLTDTQYF
TRBV12-5,TRBD1,-,TRBJ1-1,TGTGCTAGTGGTTTGGAACGCACCCAGGGGGCCAGGGGGACTGAAGCTTTCTTT,CASGLERTQGARGTEAFF
TRBV6-1,TRBD1,-,TRBJ2-1,TGTGCCAGCAGTGAATGGACAGGGAATTCCTACAATGAGCAGTTCTTC,CASSEWTGNSYNEQFF
TRBV2,-,few,TRBJ1-5,TGTGCCAGCAGTCCGGGATCCCTTGGGGATCAGCCCCAGCATTTT,CASSPGSLGDQPQHF